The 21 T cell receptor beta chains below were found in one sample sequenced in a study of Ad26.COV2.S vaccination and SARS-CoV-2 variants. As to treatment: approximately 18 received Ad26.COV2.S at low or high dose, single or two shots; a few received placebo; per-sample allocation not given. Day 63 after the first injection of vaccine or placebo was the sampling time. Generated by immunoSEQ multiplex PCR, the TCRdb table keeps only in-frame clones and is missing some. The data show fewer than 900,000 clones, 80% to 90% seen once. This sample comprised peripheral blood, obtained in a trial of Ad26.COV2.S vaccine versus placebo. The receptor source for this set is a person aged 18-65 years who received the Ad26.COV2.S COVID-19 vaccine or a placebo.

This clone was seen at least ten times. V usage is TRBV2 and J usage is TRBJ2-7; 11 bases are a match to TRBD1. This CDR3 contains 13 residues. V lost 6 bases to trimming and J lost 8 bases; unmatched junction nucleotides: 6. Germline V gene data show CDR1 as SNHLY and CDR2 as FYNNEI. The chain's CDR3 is CASRLGTGGQQYF. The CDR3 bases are TGTGCCAGCAGACTCGGGACAGGGGGACAGCAGTACTTC.

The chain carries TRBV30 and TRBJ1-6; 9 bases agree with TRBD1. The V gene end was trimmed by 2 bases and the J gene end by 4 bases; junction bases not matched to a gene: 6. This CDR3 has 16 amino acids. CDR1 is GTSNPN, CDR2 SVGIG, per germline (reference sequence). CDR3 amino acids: CAWSRGQGSYNSPLHF. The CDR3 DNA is TGTGCCTGGAGTAGGGGACAGGGATCTTATAATTCACCCCTCCACTTT.

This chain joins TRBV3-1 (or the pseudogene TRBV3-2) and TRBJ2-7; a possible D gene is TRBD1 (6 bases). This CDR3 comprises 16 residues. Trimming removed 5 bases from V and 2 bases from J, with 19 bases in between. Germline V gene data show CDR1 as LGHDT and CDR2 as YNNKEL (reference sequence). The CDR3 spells CASSTPTGTYPYEQYF. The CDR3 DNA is TGTGCCAGCAGCACTCCAACCGGGACATACCCCTACGAGCAGTACTTC.

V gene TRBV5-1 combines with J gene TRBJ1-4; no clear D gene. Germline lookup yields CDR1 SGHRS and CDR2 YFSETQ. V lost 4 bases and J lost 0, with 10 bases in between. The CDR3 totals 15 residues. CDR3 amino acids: CASSLAGATNEKLFF. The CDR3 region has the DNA TGCGCCAGCAGCCTGGCGGGTGCAACTAATGAAAAACTGTTTTTT. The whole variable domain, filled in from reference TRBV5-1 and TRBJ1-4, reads KAGVTQTPRYLIKTRGQQVTLSCSPISGHRSVSWYQQTPGQGLQFLFEYFSETQRNKGNFPGRFSGRQFSNSRSEMNVSTLELGDSALYLCASSLAGATNEKLFFGSGTQLSVL.

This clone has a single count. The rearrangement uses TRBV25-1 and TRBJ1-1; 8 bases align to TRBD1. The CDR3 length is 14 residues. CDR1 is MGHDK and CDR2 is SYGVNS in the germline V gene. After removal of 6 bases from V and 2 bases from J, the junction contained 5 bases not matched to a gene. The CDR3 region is CASRYGTGNTEAFF. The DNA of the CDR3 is TGTGCCAGCAGATACGGGACAGGAAACACTGAAGCTTTCTTT.

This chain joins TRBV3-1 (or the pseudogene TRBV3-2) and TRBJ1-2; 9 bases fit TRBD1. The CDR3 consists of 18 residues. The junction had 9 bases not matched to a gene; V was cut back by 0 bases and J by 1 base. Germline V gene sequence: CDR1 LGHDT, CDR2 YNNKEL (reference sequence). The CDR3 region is CASSQEPDRGQVNYGYTF. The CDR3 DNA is TGTGCCAGCAGCCAAGAGCCGGACAGGGGCCAAGTTAACTATGGCTACACCTTC.

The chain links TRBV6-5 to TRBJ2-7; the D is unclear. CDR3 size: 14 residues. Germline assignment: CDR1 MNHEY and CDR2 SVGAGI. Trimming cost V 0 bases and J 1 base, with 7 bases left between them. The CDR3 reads CASSYSRASYEQYF. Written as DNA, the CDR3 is TGTGCCAGCAGTTACTCTCGGGCTTCCTACGAGCAGTACTTC.

CDR3 residues: CASSHLDREDYNEQFF. The CDR3, as DNA: TGTGCCAGCAGCCACCTCGACAGGGAGGACTACAATGAGCAGTTCTTC. V gene TRBV27 combines with J gene TRBJ2-1; D might be TRBD1 (7 bases). The germline V gene encodes CDR1 MNHEY and CDR2 SMNVEV (reference sequence). This CDR3 contains 16 residues. Trimming left V 6 bases short and J 3 bases short, with 18 bases between.

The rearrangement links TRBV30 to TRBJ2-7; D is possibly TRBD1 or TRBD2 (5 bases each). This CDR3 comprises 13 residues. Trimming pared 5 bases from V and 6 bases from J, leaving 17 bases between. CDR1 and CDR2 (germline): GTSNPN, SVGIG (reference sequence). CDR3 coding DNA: TGTGCCTGGGTTCCGGGGCCGGGCCTCGAGCAGTACTTC. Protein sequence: CAWVPGPGLEQYF.

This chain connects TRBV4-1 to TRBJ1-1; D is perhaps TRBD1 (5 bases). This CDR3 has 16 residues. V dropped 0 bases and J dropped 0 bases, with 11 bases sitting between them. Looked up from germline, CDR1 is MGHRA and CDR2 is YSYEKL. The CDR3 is CASSQEPGRLNTEAFF. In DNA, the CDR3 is TGCGCCAGCAGCCAAGAACCAGGGAGGCTGAACACTGAAGCTTTCTTT.

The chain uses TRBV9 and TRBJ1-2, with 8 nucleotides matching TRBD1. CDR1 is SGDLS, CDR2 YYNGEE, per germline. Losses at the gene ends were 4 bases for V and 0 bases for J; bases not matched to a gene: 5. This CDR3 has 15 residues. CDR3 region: CASSRTGQPNYGYTF. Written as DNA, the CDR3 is TGTGCCAGCAGCCGGACAGGGCAGCCTAACTATGGCTACACCTTC.

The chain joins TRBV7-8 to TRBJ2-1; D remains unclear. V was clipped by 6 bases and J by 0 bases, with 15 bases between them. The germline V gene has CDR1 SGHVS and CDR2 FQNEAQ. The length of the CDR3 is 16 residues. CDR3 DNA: TGTGCCAGCAGTCCCCCGGTCCCAAACTCCTACAATGAGCAGTTCTTC. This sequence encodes CASSPPVPNSYNEQFF.

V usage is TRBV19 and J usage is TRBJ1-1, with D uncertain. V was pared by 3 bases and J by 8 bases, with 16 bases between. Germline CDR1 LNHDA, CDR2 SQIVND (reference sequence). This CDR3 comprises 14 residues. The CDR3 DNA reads TGTGCCAGTAGTATCAGTAAATTCGGGATAGAAGCTTTCTTT. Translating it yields CASSISKFGIEAFF.

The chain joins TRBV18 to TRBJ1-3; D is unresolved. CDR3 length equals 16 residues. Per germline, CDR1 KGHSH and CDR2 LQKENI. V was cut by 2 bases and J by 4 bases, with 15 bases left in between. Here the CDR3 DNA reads TGTGCCAGCTCACCAGTTGACACCACGACGGGAAACACCATATATTTT. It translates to CASSPVDTTTGNTIYF. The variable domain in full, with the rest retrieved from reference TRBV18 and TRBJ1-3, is NAGVMQNPRHLVRRRGQEARLRCSPMKGHSHVYWYRQLPEEGLKFMVYLQKENIIDESGMPKERFSAEFPKEGPSILRIQQVVRGDSAAYFCASSPVDTTTGNTIYFGEGSWLTVV.

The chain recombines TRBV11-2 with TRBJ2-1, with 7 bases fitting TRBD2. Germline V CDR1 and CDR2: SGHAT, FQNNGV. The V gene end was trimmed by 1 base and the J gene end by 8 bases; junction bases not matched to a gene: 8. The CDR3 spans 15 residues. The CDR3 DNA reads TGTGCCAGCAGCTTAGCGGGGACCCGGGGGGATGAGCAGTTCTTC. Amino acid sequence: CASSLAGTRGDEQFF. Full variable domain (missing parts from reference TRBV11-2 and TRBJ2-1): EAGVAQSPRYKIIEKRQSVAFWCNPISGHATLYWYQQILGQGPKLLIQFQNNGVVDDSQLPKDRFSAERLKGVDSTLKIQPAKLEDSAVYLCASSLAGTRGDEQFFGPGTRLTVL.

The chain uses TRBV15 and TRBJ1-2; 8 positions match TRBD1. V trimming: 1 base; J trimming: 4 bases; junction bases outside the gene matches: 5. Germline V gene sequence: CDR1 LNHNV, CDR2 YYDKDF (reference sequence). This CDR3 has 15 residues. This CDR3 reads CATSRAKTGAYGYTF. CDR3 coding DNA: TGTGCCACCAGCAGAGCGAAGACAGGGGCCTATGGCTACACCTTC.

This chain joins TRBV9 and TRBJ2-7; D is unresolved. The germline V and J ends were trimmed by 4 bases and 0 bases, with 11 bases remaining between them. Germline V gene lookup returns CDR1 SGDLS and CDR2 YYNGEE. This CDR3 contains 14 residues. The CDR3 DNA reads TGTGCCAGCAGCCCCCGTAGGAGCTCCTACGAGCAGTACTTC. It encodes CASSPRRSSYEQYF.

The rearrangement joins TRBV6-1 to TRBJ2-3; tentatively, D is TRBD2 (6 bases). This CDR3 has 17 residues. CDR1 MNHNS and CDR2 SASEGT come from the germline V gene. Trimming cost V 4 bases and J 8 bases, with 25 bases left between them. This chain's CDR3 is CASSVAVTVAERGTQYF. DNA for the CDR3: TGTGCCAGCAGTGTGGCGGTGACAGTAGCGGAACGGGGTACGCAGTATTTT.

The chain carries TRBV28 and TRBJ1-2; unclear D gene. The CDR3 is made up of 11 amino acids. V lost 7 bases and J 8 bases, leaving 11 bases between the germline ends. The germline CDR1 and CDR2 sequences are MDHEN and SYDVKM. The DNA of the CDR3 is TGTGCCAGCACCGGGATCTACGGCTACACCTTC. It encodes CASTGIYGYTF.

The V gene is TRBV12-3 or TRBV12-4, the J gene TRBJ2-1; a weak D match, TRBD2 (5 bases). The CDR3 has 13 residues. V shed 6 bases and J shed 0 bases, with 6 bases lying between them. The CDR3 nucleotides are TGTGCCAGCAGGAGGGACTCCTACAATGAGCAGTTCTTC. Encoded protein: CASRRDSYNEQFF.

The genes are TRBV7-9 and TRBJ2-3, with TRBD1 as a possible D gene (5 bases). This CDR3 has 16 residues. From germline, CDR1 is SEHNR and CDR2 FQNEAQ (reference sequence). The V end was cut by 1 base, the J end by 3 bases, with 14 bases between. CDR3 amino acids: CASSLVATPGTDTQYF. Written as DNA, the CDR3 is TGTGCCAGCAGCTTAGTGGCAACCCCAGGGACAGATACGCAGTATTTT.